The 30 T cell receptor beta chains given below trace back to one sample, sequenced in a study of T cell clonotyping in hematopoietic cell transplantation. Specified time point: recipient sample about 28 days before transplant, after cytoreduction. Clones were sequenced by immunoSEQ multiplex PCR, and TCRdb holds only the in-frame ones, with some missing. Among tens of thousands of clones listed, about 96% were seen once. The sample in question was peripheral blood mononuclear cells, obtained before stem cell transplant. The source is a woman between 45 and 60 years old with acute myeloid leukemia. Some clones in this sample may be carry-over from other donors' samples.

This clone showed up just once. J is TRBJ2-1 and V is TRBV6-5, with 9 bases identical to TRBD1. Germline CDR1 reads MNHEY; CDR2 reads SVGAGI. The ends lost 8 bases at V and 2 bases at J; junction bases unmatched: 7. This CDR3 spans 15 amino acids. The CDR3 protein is CASLPGTGPYNEQFF. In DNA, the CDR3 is TGTGCCAGCCTCCCGGGGACAGGGCCCTACAATGAGCAGTTCTTC.

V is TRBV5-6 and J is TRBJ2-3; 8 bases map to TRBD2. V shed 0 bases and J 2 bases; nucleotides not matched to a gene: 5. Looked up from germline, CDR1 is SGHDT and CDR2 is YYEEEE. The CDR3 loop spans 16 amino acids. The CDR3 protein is CASSLGLAGLTDTQYF. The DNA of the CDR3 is TGTGCCAGCAGCTTGGGGTTAGCGGGACTCACAGATACGCAGTATTTT.

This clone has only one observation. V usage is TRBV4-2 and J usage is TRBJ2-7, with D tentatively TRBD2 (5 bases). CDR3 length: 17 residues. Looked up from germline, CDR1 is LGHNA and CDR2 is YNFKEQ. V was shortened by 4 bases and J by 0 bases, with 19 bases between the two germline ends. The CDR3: CASSLASSRVGSYEQYF. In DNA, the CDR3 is TGTGCCAGCAGCCTAGCTTCTAGCCGGGTGGGCTCCTACGAGCAGTACTTC.

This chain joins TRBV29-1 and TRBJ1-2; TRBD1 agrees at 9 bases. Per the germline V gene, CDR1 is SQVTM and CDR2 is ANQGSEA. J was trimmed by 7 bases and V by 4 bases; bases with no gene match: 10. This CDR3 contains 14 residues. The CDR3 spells CSVVGTGYIGGYTF. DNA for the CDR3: TGCAGCGTTGTAGGGACAGGGTATATTGGTGGCTACACCTTC.

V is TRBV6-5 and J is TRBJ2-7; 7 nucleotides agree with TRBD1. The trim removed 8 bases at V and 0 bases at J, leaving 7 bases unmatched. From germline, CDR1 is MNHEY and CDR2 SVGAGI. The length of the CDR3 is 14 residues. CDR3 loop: CASGSGQNSYEQYF. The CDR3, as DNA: TGTGCCAGCGGATCGGGACAGAACTCCTACGAGCAGTACTTC.

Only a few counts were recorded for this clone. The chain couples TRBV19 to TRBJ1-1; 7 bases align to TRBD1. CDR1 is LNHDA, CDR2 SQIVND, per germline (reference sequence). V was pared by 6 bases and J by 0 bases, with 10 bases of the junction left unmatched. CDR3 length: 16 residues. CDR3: CASSMGATGLNTEAFF. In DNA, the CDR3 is TGTGCCAGTAGCATGGGGGCGACAGGGCTGAACACTGAAGCTTTCTTT.

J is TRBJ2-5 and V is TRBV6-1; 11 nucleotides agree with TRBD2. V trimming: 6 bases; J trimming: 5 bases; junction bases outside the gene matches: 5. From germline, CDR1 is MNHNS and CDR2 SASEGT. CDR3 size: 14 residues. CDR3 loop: CASRASGGFETQYF. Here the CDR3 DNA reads TGTGCCAGCAGAGCTAGCGGGGGGTTTGAGACCCAGTACTTC.

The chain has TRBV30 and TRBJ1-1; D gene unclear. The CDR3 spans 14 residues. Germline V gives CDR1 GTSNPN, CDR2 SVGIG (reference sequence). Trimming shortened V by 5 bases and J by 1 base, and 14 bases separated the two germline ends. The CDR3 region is CAWGKGGWNTEAFF. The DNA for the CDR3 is TGTGCCTGGGGGAAGGGAGGTTGGAACACTGAAGCTTTCTTT.

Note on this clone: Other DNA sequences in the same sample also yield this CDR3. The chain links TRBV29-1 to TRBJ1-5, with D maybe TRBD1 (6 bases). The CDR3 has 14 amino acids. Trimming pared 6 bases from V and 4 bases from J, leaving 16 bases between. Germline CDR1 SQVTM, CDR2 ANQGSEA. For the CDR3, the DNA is TGCAGCGTCGGGGGCAGGGGACAAAATCAGCCCCAGCATTTT. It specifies CSVGGRGQNQPQHF.

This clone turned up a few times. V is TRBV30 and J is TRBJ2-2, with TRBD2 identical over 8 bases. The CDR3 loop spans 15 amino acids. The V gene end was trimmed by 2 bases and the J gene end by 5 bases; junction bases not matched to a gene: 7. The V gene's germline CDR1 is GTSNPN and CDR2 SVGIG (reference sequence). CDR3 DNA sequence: TGTGCCTGGAGTCTGGGACTAGGGGGTACCGGGGAGCTGTTTTTT. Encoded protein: CAWSLGLGGTGELFF.

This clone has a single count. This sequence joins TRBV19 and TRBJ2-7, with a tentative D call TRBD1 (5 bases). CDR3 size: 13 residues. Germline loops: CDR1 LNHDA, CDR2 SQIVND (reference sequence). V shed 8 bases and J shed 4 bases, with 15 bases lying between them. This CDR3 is CASSWGPSYEQYF. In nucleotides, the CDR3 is TGTGCCAGTTCCTGGGGCCCTAGTTACGAGCAGTACTTC. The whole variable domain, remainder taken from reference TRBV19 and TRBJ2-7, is DGGITQSPKYLFRKEGQNVTLSCEQNLNHDAMYWYRQDPGQGLRLIYYSQIVNDFQKGDIAEGYSVSREKKESFPLTVTSAQKNPTAFYLCASSWGPSYEQYFGPGTRLTVT.

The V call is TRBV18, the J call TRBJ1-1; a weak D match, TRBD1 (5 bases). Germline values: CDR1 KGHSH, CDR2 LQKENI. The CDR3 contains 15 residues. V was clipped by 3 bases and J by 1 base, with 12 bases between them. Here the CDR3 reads CASSPLSGGNTEAFF. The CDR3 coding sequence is TGTGCCAGCTCACCCCTCTCGGGGGGGAACACTGAAGCTTTCTTT.

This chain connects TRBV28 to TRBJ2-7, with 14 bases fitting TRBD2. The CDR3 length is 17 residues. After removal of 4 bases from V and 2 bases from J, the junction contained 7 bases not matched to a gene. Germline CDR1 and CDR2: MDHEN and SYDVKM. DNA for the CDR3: TGTGCCAGCAGTTCCGGGACTAGCGGGAGATCCACCTACGAGCAGTACTTC. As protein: CASSSGTSGRSTYEQYF.

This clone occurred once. The CDR3 DNA sequence: TGTGCCAGCAGCTTAGGGGCGGGGAGGAGGCTCGAGCAGTACTTC. This translates into CASSLGAGRRLEQYF. This chain uses TRBV7-9 with TRBJ2-7; perhaps TRBD2 as D (6 bases). This CDR3 contains 15 residues. The germline CDR1 and CDR2 sequences are SEHNR and FQNEAQ (reference sequence). V shed 1 base and J shed 6 bases, with 16 bases lying between them.

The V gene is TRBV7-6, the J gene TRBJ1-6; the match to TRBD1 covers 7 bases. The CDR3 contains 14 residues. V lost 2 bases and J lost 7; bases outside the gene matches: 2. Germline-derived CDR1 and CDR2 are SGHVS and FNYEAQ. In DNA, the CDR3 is TGTGCCAGCAGCTTACAGGGGGACAATTCACCCCTCCACTTT. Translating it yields CASSLQGDNSPLHF.

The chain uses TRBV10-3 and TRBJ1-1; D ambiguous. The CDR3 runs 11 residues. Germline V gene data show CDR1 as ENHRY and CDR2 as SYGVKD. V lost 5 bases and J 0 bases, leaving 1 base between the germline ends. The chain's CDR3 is CAISMNTEAFF. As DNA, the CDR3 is TGTGCCATCAGTATGAACACTGAAGCTTTCTTT.

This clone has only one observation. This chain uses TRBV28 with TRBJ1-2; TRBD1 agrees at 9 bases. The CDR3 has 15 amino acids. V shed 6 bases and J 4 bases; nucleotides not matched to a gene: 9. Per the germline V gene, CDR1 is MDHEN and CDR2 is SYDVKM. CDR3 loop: CASRVPGQGFYGYTF. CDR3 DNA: TGTGCCAGCAGAGTTCCGGGACAGGGTTTCTATGGCTACACCTTC.

CDR3: CASSFGSGRTGELFF. The CDR3 DNA is TGTGCCAGCAGCTTTGGCAGCGGGAGAACCGGGGAGCTGTTTTTT. The chain carries TRBV13 and TRBJ2-2, with 8 nucleotides matching TRBD2. The CDR3 length is 15 residues. CDR1 is PRHDT and CDR2 is FYEKMQ in the germline V gene (reference sequence). The V segment lost 3 bases and the J segment 5 bases; nucleotides outside the gene matches: 5.

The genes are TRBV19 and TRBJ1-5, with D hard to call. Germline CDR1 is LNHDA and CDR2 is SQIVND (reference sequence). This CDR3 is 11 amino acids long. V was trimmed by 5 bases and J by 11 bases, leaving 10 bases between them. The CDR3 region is CASSGLGAQHF. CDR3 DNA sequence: TGTGCCAGTAGTGGGCTCGGGGCCCAGCATTTT.

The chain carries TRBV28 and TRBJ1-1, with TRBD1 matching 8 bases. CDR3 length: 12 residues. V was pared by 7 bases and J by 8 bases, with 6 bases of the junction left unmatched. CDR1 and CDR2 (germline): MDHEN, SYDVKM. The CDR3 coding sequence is TGTGCCAGCAACAAGGACAGGGTGGAAGCTTTCTTT. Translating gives CASNKDRVEAFF.

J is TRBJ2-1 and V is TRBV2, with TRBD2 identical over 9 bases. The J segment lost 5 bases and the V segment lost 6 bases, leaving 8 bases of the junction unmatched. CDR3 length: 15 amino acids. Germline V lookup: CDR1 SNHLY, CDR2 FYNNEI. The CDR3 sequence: CASRIRGTSNNEQFF. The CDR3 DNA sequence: TGTGCCAGCAGAATCCGCGGGACTAGCAACAATGAGCAGTTCTTC. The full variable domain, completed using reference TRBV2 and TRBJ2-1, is EPEVTQTPSHQVTQMGQEVILRCVPISNHLYFYWYRQILGQKVEFLVSFYNNEISEKSEIFDDQFSVERPDGSNFTLKIRSTKLEDSAMYFCASRIRGTSNNEQFFGPGTRLTVL.

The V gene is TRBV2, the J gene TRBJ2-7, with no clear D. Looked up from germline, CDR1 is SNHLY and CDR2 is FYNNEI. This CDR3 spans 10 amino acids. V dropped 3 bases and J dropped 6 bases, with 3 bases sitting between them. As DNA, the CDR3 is TGTGCCAGCAGTGACCCCGAGCAGTACTTC. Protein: CASSDPEQYF. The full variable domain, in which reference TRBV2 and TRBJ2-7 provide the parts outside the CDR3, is EPEVTQTPSHQVTQMGQEVILRCVPISNHLYFYWYRQILGQKVEFLVSFYNNEISEKSEIFDDQFSVERPDGSNFTLKIRSTKLEDSAMYFCASSDPEQYFGPGTRLTVT.

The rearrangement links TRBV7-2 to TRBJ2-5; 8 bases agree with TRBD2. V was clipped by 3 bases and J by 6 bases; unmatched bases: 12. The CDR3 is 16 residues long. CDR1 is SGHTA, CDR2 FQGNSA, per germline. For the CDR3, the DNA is TGTGCCAGCAGCTTCTTAGTAGGAGCGGGGGCCCAGACCCAGTACTTC. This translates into CASSFLVGAGAQTQYF.

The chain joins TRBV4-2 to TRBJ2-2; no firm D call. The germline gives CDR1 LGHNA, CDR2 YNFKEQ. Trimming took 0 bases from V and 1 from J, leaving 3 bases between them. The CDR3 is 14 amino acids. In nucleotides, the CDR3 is TGTGCCAGCAGCCAAGATAAGAACACCGGGGAGCTGTTTTTT. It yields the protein CASSQDKNTGELFF.

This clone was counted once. The CDR3, as DNA: TGTGCCAGCAGCTTAGCCCGGCTAGCGGTTAACACCGGGGAGCTGTTTTTT. This encodes CASSLARLAVNTGELFF. The V gene is TRBV7-6, the J gene TRBJ2-2, with 7 bases matching TRBD2. The CDR3 is 17 residues long. Germline CDR1 is SGHVS and CDR2 is FNYEAQ. V was clipped by 0 bases and J by 2 bases; unmatched bases: 6.

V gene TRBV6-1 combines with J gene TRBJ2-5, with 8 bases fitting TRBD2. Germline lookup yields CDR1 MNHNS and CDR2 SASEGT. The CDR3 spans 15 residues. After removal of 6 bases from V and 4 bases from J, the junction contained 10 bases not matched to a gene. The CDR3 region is CASRTPGLVTETQYF. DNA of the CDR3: TGTGCCAGCAGGACCCCGGGACTAGTCACAGAGACCCAGTACTTC.

CDR3 residues: CASSLATVLGETQYF. DNA of the CDR3: TGCGCCAGCAGCTTGGCCACAGTCTTGGGAGAGACCCAGTACTTC. The chain recombines TRBV5-1 with TRBJ2-5; the D is unclear. CDR3 length: 15 residues. Germline V gives CDR1 SGHRS, CDR2 YFSETQ. The V end lost 0 bases, the J end lost 4 bases, and 13 bases lay between the germline ends.

CDR3 amino acids: CALAPGRMNTEAFF. The CDR3 DNA reads as TGTGCCCTAGCGCCGGGTAGGATGAACACTGAAGCTTTCTTT. The chain uses TRBV30 and TRBJ1-1; no clear D. Per germline, CDR1 GTSNPN and CDR2 SVGIG (reference sequence). This CDR3 contains 14 residues. V was cut by 8 bases and J by 0 bases, with 16 bases left in between.

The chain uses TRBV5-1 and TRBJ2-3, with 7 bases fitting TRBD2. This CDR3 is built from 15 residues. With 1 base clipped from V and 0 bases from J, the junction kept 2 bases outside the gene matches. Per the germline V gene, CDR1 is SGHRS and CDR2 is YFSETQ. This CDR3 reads CASSLTSDSTDTQYF. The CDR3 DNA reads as TGCGCCAGCAGCTTGACTAGCGATAGCACAGATACGCAGTATTTT.

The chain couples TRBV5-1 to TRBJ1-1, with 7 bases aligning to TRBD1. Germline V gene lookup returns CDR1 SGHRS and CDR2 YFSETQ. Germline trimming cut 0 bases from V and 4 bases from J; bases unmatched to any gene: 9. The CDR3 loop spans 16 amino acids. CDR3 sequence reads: CASSLARQGLSTEAFF. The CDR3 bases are TGCGCCAGCAGCTTGGCTAGACAGGGTCTTAGCACTGAAGCTTTCTTT.